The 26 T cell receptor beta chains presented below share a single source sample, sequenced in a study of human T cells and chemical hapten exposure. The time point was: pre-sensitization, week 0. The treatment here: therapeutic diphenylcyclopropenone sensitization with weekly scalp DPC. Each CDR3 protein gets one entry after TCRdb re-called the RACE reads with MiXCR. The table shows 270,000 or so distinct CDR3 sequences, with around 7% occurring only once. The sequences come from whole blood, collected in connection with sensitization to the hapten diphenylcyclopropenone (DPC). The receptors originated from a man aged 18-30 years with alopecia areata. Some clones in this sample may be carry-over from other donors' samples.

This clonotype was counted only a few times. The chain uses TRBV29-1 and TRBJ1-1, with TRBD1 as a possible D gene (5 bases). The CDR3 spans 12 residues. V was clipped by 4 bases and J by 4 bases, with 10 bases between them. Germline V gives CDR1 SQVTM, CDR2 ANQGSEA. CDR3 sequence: CSVAVTVTEAFF. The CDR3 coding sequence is TGCAGCGTTGCGGTGACAGTCACTGAAGCTTTCTTT.

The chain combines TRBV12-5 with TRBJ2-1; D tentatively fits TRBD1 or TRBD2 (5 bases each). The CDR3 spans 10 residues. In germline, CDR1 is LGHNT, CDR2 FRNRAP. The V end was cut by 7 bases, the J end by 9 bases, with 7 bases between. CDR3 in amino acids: CASAGLEQFF. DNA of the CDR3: TGTGCTAGTGCGGGGCTTGAGCAGTTCTTC.

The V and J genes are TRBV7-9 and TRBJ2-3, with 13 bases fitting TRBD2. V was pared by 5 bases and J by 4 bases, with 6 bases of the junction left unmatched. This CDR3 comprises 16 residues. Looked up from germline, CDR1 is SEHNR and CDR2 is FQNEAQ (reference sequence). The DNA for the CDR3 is TGTGCCAGCAGCCCTCCGGGACTAGCGGGGTCAGATACGCAGTATTTT. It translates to CASSPPGLAGSDTQYF.

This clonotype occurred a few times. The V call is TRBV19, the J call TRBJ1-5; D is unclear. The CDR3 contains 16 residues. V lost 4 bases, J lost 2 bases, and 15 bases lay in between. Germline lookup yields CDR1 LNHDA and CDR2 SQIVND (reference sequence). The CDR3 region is CASSTSAVGGNQPQHF. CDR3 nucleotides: TGTGCCAGTAGTACGTCAGCGGTCGGGGGCAATCAGCCCCAGCATTTT.

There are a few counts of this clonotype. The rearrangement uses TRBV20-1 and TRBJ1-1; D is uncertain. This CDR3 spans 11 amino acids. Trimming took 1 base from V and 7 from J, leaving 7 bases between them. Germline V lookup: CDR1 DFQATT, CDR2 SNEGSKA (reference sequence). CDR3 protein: CSARVLGEAFF. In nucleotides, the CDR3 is TGCAGTGCTAGAGTATTGGGTGAAGCTTTCTTT.

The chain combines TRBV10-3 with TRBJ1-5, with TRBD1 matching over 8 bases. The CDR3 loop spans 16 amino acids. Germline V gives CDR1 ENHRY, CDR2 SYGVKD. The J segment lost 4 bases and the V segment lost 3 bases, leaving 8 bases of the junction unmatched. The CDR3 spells CAISDPPGQANQPQHF. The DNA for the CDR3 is TGTGCCATCAGTGACCCGCCGGGACAGGCTAATCAGCCCCAGCATTTT.

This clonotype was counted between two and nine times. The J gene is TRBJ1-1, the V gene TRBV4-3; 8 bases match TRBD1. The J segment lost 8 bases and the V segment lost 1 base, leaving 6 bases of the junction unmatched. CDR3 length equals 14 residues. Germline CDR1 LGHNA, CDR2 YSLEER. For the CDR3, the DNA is TGCGCCAGCAGCCAAGCGACAGGGGAGGACGAAGCTTTCTTT. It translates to CASSQATGEDEAFF.

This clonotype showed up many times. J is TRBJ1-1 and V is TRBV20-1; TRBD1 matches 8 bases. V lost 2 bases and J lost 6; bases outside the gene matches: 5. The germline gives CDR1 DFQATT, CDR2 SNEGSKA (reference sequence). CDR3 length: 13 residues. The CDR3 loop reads CSARRQGWAEAFF. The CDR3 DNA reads TGCAGTGCTAGAAGACAGGGGTGGGCTGAAGCTTTCTTT.

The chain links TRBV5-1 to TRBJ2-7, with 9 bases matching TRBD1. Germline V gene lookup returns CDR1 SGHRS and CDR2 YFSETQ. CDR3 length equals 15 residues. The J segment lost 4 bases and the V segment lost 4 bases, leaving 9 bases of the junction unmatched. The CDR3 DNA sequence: TGCGCCAGCAGCCTAGCCCCGGGACAGGGATACGAGCAGTACTTC. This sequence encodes CASSLAPGQGYEQYF.

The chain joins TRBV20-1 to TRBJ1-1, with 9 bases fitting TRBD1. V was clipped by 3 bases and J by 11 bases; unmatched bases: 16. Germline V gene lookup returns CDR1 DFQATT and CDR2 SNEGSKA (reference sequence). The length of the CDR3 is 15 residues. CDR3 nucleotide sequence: TGCAGTGCTAGGGGCTTCCTCCGGGACAGGGAGGAGGCTTTCTTT. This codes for CSARGFLRDREEAFF.

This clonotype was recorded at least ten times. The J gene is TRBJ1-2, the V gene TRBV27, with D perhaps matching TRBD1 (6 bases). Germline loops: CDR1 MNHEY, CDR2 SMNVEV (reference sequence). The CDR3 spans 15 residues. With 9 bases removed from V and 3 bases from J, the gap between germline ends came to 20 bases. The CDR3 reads CASISHWGADYGYTF. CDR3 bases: TGTGCCAGTATATCCCACTGGGGGGCGGACTATGGCTACACCTTC.

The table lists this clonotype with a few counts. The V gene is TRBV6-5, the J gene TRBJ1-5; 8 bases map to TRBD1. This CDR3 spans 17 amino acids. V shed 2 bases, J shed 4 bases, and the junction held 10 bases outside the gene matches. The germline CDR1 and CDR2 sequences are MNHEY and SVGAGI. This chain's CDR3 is CASSYGVPGGGNQPQHF. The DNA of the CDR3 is TGTGCCAGCAGTTACGGAGTACCAGGGGGCGGGAATCAGCCCCAGCATTTT.

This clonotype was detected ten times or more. CDR3 region: CASRTGTGGNYGYTF. CDR3 bases: TGTGCCAGCAGAACCGGGACAGGGGGGAACTATGGCTACACCTTC. The chain is built from TRBV6-5 and TRBJ1-2; 11 nucleotides line up with TRBD1. J gave up 2 bases and V 6 bases, and 5 bases lay outside the gene matches. The germline V gene encodes CDR1 MNHEY and CDR2 SVGAGI. This CDR3 region has 15 residues.

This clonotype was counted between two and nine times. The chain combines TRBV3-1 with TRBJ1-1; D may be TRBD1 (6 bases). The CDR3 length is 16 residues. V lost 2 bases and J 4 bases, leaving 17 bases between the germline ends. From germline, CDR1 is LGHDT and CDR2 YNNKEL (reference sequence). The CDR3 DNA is TGTGCCAGCAGCCAACCGAAGACAGGACTTAGCACTGAAGCTTTCTTT. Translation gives CASSQPKTGLSTEAFF.

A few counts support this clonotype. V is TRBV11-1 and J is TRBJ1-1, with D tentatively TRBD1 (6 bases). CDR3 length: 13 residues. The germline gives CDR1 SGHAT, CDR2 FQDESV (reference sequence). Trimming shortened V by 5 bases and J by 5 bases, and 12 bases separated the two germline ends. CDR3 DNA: TGTGCCAGCAGCGATGACAGGCTGACTGAAGCTTTCTTT. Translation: CASSDDRLTEAFF.

The chain's CDR3 is CAIRDPKPNTEAFF. CDR3 bases: TGTGCCATCAGGGACCCAAAGCCAAACACTGAAGCTTTCTTT. The chain employs TRBV10-3 and TRBJ1-1; no clear D gene. This CDR3 has 14 residues. Trimming shortened V by 6 bases and J by 2 bases, and 13 bases separated the two germline ends. Per the germline V gene, CDR1 is ENHRY and CDR2 is SYGVKD.

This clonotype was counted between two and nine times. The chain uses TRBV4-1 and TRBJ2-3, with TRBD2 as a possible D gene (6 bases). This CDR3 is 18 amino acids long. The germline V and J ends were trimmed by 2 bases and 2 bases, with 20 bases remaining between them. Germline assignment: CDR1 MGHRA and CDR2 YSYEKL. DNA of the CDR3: TGCGCCAGCAGCCAAACAGGATTCTTCGGGGGTTCCACAGATACGCAGTATTTT. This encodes CASSQTGFFGGSTDTQYF.

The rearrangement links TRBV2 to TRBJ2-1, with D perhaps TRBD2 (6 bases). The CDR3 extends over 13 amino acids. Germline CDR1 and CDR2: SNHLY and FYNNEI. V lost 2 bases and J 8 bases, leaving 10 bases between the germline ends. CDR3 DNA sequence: TGTGCCAGCAGTGAAAATACGGGGGATGAGCAGTTCTTC. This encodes CASSENTGDEQFF.

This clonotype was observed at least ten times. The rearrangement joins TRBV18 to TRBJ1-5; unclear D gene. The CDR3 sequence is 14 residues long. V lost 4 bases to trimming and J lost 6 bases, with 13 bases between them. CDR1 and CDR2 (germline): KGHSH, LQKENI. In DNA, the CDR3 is TGTGCCAGCTCACAAGGCGGGTTGGCTCAGCCCCAGCATTTT. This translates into CASSQGGLAQPQHF.

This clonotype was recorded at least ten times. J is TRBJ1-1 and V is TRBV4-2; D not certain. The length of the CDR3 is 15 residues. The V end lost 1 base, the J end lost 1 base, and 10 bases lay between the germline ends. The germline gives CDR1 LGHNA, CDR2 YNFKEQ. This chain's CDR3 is CASSQVSKGNTEAFF. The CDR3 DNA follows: TGTGCCAGCAGCCAAGTTTCAAAGGGGAACACTGAAGCTTTCTTT.

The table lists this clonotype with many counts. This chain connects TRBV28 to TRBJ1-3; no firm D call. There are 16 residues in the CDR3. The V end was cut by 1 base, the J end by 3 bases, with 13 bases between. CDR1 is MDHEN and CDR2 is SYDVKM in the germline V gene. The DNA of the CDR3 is TGTGCCAGCAGTTTATATCTTGGCTCAGGTGGAAACACCATATATTTT. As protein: CASSLYLGSGGNTIYF. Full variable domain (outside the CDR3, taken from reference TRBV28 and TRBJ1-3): DVKVTQSSRYLVKRTGEKVFLECVQDMDHENMFWYRQDPGLGLRLIYFSYDVKMKEKGDIPEGYSVSREKKERFSLILESASTNQTSMYLCASSLYLGSGGNTIYFGEGSWLTVV.

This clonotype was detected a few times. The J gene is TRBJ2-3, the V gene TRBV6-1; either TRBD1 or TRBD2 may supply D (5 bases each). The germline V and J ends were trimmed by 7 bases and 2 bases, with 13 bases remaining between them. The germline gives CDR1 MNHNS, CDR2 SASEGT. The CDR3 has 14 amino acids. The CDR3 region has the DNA TGTGCCAGCACTCCGGGACCAGACACAGATACGCAGTATTTT. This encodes CASTPGPDTDTQYF.

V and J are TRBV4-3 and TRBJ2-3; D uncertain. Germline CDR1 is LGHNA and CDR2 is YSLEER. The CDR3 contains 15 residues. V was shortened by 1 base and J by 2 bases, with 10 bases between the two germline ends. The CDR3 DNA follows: TGCGCCAGCAGCCAAGGCCGGCAGGACACAGATACGCAGTATTTT. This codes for CASSQGRQDTDTQYF.

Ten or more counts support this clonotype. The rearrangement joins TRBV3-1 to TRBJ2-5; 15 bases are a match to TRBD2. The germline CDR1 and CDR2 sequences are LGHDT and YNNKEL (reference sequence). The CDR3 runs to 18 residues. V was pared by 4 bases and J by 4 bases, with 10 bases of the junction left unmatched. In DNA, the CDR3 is TGTGCCAGCAGCCCCCGGACTAGCGGGGGGGACCCCCGAGAGACCCAGTACTTC. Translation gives CASSPRTSGGDPRETQYF.

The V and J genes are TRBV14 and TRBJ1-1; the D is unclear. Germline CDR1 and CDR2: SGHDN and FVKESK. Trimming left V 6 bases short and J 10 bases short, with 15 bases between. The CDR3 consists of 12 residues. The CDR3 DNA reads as TGTGCCAGCAGTTATGGACGGCGGGGAGCTTTCTTT. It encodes CASSYGRRGAFF.

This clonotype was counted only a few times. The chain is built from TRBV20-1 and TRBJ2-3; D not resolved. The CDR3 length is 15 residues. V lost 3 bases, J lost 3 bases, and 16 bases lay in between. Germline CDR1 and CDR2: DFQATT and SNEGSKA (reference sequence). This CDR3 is CSASRQLTPTDTQYF. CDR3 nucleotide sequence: TGCAGTGCTAGTAGGCAGCTGACTCCAACAGATACGCAGTATTTT.